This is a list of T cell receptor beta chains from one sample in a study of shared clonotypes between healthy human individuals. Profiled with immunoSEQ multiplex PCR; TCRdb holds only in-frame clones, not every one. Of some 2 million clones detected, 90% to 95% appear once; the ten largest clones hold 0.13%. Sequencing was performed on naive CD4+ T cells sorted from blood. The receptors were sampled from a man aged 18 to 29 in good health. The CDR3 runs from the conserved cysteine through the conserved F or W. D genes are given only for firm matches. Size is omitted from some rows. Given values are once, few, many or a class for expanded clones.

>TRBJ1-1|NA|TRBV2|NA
TGTGCCAGCAGGGGGTTCGGTAGGGAAGCTTTCTTT
CASRGFGREAFF
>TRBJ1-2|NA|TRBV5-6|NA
TGTGCCAGCAGCTTGTTGGCCCAACAGGCGTTCTATGGCTACACCTTC
CASSLLAQQAFYGYTF
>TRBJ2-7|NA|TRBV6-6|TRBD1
TGTGCCAGCAGTTTGGCCGGGACAGTCTACGAGCAGTACTTC
CASSLAGTVYEQYF
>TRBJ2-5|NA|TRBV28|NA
TGTGCCAGCAGCGGGTCAAAAGAGACCCAGTACTTC
CASSGSKETQYF
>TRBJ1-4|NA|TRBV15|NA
TGTGCCACCAGCAGGTATTCGAACTCTAATGAAAAACTGTTTTTT
CATSRYSNSNEKLFF
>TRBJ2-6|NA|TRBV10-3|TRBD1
TGTGCCATCAGTGGCGGACAGGACAGCTCTGGGGCCAACGTCCTGACTTTC
CAISGGQDSSGANVLTF
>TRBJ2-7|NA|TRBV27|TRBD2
TGTGCCAGCAGTCCTTTATCCAGTTCCGGGACTAGCGGGAGAATATACGAGCAGTACTTC
CASSPLSSSGTSGRIYEQYF
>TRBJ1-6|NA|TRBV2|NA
TGTGCCAATCGTCGGGAAAATAATTCACCCCTCCACTTT
CANRRENNSPLHF
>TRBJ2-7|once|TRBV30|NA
TGTGCCTGGAGTGTGGGTCCCTACGAGCAGTACTTC
CAWSVGPYEQYF
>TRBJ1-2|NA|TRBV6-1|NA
TGTGCCAGCCGAGACCAACCAGCTACTAACTATGGCTACACCTTC
CASRDQPATNYGYTF
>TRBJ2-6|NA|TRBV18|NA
TGTGCCAGCTCACCTCCAGGTACCCGGATCCTGAGCTCTGGGGCCAACGTCCTGACTTTC
CASSPPGTRILSSGANVLTF
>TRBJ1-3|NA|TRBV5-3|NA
TGTGCCAGAAGCCCCTACAATGGCTCTGGAAACACCATATATTTT
CARSPYNGSGNTIYF
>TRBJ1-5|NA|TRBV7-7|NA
TGTGCTAGCAGTGGACGGAGCTACGCCAATCAGCCCCAGCATTTT
CASSGRSYANQPQHF
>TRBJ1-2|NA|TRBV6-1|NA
TGTGCCAGCAGGCCTACAGGGTTCAATGGCTACACCTTC
CASRPTGFNGYTF
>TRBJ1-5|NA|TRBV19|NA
TGTGCCAGTAAGGCAGGCAACATATGGGGCAATCAGCCCCAGCATTTT
CASKAGNIWGNQPQHF
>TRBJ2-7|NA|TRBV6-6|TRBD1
TGTGCCAGCAGTTACACATCCGGGACAGGCCCCTACGAGCAGTACTTC
CASSYTSGTGPYEQYF
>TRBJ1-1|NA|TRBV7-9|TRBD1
TGTGCCAGCAGCCCTACCGGGACAGCGAGGAACACTGAAGCTTTCTTT
CASSPTGTARNTEAFF
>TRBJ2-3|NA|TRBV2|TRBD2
TGTGCCAGCACACGCGGGACTAGCGTCTCGGATACGCAGTATTTT
CASTRGTSVSDTQYF
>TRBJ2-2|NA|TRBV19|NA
TGTGCCAGTAGCAATAGGAGGGCTGGGGAGCTGTTTTTT
CASSNRRAGELFF
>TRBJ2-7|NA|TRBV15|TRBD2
TGTGCCACCAGCACGAGCGGGGGAGTTAAGGGCGAGCAGTACTTC
CATSTSGGVKGEQYF
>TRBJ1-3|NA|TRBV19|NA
TGTGCCAGTCTGCCCACCCCTACAGGGAGCTCTGGAAACACCATATATTTT
CASLPTPTGSSGNTIYF
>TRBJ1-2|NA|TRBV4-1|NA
TGCGCCAGCAGCCAGCTTTACACAGGGAACACTGGCTACACCTTC
CASSQLYTGNTGYTF
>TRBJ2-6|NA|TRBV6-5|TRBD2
TGTGCCAGCACCTCGGGACTAACAGGGGCCAACGTCCTGACTTTC
CASTSGLTGANVLTF
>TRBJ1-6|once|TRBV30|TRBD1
TGTGCCTGGGACAGGGGGCCGAATTCACCCCTCCACTTT
CAWDRGPNSPLHF
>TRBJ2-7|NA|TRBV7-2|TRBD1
TGTGCCAGCAGCTCGACTCGGACAGGGGGGGACTACGAGCAGTACTTC
CASSSTRTGGDYEQYF
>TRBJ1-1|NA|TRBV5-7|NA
TGTGCCAGCAGCCGACCGGGACGTCTAGGAGTTTCGGAAGCTTTCTTT
CASSRPGRLGVSEAFF
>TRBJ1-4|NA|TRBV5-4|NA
TGTGCCAGCAGCTTCCTGCAGGGAGCAACTAATGAAAAACTGTTTTTT
CASSFLQGATNEKLFF
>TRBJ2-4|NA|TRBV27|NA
TGTGCCAGCAGTTTTTTGGGGGGACAGGCCAAAAACATTCAGTACTTC
CASSFLGGQAKNIQYF
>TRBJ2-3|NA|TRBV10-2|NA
TGCGCCAGCAGTGATCTGAATAGCGGAGACACAGATACGCAGTATTTT
CASSDLNSGDTDTQYF
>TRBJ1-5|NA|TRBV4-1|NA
TGCGCCAGCAGCCAAGGGTTGGGAAGCAATCAGCCCCAGCATTTT
CASSQGLGSNQPQHF
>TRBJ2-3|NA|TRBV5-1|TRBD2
TGCGCCAGCAGCTTGGGGACTAGCGGGAGTGGGAATACGCAGTATTTT
CASSLGTSGSGNTQYF
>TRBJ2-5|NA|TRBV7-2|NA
TGTGCCAGCAGCTTCGGACGAGGAGGGATCCCGCAAGAGACCCAGTACTTC
CASSFGRGGIPQETQYF
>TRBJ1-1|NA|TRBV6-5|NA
TGTGCCAGCAGTTACTCGAGGACAGCACTGAACACTGAAGCTTTCTTT
CASSYSRTALNTEAFF
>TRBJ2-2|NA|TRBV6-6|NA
TGTGCCAGCAGTCTTACGGCCGGGGAGCTGTTTTTT
CASSLTAGELFF
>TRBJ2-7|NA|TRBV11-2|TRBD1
TGTGCCAGCAGCTTGGACAGGGGGCGCGAGCAGTACTTC
CASSLDRGREQYF
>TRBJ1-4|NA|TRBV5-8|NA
TGTGCCAGCAGCCGTAGGGAAAAAGCAACTAATGAAAAACTGTTTTTT
CASSRREKATNEKLFF